Given below is one T cell receptor (beta chain) in context. Its antigen is not yet known. The sample holds no much larger clone one base away, and base qualities are not on file. From its cysteine to its phenylalanine, the CDR3 spans 18 amino acids. Only the CDR3 DNA is retained, 54 bases long and in frame from the first base. As encoded in the germline V gene, CDR1 is MNHNS while CDR2 is SASEGT. The germline V end is reduced by 3 bases and the J end by 2 bases; junction bases left unmatched: 6. The data were obtained in a study of OX40 agonist ivuxolimab in advanced cancers. Turning to the overall study: Ivuxolimab, which targeted the costimulatory receptor OX40 (CD134), was an agonistic, fully human IgG2 monoclonal antibody. Partial responses occurred in three dose-escalation patients: two with cutaneous melanoma and one with hepatocellular carcinoma. Of the 50 to 55 dose-escalation patients, hepatocellular carcinoma was present in roughly 19, melanoma in around 15, renal cell carcinoma in 9 and head and neck cancer in 9. In the dose-escalation cohort, around four fifths of patients were male, and the mean age was around 60 years with a range of roughly 20 to 85. Peripheral TCRbeta sequencing was intended to test whether TCR sequence diversity was altered and clonal T-cell expansion was caused by ivuxolimab. Intravenous ivuxolimab was administered to patients every 2 weeks at six dose levels: 0.01, 0.1, 0.3, 1.5, 3 and 10 mg/kg. The paper describes the monotherapy dose-escalation part (N of about 57 patients) of the phase I trial of ivuxolimab. Prior anti-PD-1, anti-PD-L1 or anti-CTLA-4 therapy was permitted, and checkpoint inhibitors had been received by about 44% of dose-escalation patients.

Genomic DNA was extracted from sorted cells for sequencing of the TCRbeta CDR3 region. The immunoSEQ Assay was used for sequencing of TCRbeta CDR3 regions. The clones in this table, taken by TCRdb from immuneACCESS, are in-frame only. Not every clone is retained; where verified, under half of the shortfall comes from an unresolved V gene, and the cause of the rest is unknown. Counted in this sample were over 35,000 clones; about 86% of them appeared once. About a fifth of the sample rests with the top ten. Patients with autoimmune disease history or receiving systemic immunosuppression were excluded from the trial. Peripheral blood for TCR sequencing was collected from all dose cohorts at baseline, on cycle 4 day 1, and on cycle 7 day 1. The samples were drawn from a first-in-human, open-label, multicenter phase I dose-escalation trial of ivuxolimab. Adults with locally advanced or metastatic head and neck squamous cell, hepatocellular, melanoma or renal cell carcinoma were enrolled in the trial. CD4+ and CD8+ T cells were sorted separately from peripheral blood before TCR sequencing.

The study at large found these results: Low levels of normalized T-cell clonal expansion were also seen in some patients who did not respond. In the 0.1-3.0 mg/kg groups, partial responders had among the lowest normalized peripheral clonal expansion, particularly in CD8+ T cells. At doses from 0.1 to 3.0 mg/kg, clonal expansion was seen in both CD4+ and CD8+ blood T cells between baseline and week 6. After ivuxolimab, expanded clones were on average more numerous among CD8+ T cells than among CD4+ T cells. The antigen specificity of the clonally expanded peripheral T cells was not determined.

Source: CD4+ or CD8+ T cells sorted from blood, taken in a trial of the OX40 agonist ivuxolimab. Recombination connected TRBV6-1 to TRBJ2-3; 15 bases in the middle match TRBD2. This sequence was found in an adult with an advanced solid tumor such as melanoma, head and neck, liver or kidney cancer. The CDR3 has the sequence CASSDPGLAGGPTDTQYF. The DNA is as follows: TGTGCCAGCAGTGACCCGGGACTAGCGGGGGGCCCCACAGATACGCAGTATTTT.